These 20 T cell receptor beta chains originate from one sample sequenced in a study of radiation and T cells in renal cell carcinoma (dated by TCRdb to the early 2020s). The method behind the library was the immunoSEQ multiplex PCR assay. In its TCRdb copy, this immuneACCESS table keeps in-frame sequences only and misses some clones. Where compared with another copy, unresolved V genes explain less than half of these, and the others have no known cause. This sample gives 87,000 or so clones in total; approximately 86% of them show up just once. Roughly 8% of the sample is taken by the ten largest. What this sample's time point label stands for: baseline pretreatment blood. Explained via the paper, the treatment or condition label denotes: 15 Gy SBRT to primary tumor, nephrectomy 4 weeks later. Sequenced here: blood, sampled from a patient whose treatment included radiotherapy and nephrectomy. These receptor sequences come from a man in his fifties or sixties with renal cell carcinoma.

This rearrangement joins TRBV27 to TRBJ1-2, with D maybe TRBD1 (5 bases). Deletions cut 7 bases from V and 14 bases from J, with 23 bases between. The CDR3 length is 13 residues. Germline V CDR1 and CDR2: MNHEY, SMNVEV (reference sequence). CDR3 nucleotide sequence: TGTGCCAGCACTAAATACGGGGACCTATCGGTGACCTTC. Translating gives CASTKYGDLSVTF.

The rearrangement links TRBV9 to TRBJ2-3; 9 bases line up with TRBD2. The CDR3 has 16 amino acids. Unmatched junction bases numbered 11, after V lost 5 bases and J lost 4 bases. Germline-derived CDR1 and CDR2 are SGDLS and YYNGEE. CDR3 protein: CASRVMWLAGSDTQYF. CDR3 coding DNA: TGTGCCAGCAGGGTGATGTGGCTAGCGGGATCAGATACGCAGTATTTT.

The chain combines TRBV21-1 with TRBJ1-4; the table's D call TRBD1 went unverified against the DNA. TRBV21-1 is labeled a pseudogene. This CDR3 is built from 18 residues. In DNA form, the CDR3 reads TGTGCCAGCAGCAAAGGGGCACGGAAGCTTGCAACTAATGAAAAACTGTTTTTT. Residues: CASSKGARKLATNEKLFF.

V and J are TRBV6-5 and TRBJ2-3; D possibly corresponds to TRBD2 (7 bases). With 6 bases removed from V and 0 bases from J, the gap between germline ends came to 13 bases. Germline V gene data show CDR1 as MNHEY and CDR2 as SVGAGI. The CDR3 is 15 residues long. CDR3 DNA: TGTGCCAGCAGCGGGGGGCCTCTTAGCACAGATACGCAGTATTTT. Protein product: CASSGGPLSTDTQYF.

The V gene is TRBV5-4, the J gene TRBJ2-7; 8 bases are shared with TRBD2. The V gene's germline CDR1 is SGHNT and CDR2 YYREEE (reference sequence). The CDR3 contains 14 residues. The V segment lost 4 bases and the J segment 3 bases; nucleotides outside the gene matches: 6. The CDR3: CASSGGLEGYEQYF. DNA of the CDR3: TGTGCCAGCAGCGGGGGACTAGAGGGCTACGAGCAGTACTTC.

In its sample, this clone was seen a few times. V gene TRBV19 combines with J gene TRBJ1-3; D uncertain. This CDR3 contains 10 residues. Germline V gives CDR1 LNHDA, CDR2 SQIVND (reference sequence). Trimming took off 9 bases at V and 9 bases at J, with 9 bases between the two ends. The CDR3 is CASGLSTIYF. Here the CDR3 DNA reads TGTGCCAGCGGCCTTAGCACCATATATTTT. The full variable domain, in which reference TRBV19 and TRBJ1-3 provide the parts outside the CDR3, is DGGITQSPKYLFRKEGQNVTLSCEQNLNHDAMYWYRQDPGQGLRLIYYSQIVNDFQKGDIAEGYSVSREKKESFPLTVTSAQKNPTAFYLCASGLSTIYFGEGSWLTVV.

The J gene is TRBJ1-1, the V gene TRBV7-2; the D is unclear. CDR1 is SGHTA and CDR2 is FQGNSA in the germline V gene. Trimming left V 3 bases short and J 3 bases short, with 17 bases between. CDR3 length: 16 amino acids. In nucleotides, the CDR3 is TGTGCCAGCAGCTTGGACCCTGAGAGGATCTACACTGAAGCTTTCTTT. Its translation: CASSLDPERIYTEAFF.

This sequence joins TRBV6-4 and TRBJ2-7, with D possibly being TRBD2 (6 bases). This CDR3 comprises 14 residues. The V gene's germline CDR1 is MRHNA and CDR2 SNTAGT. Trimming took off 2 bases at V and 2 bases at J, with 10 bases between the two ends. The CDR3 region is CASSDRGTAYEQYF. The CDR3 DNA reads TGTGCCAGCAGTGACCGCGGGACGGCCTACGAGCAGTACTTC.

Written as DNA, the CDR3 is TGTGCCAGCAGGGATAGTTGGGGCTACGAGCAGTACTTC. It specifies CASRDSWGYEQYF. V gene TRBV2 combines with J gene TRBJ2-7, with D hard to call. CDR1 and CDR2 from the germline V gene are SNHLY and FYNNEI. CDR3 length equals 13 residues. The V end was cut by 6 bases, the J end by 3 bases, with 12 bases between.

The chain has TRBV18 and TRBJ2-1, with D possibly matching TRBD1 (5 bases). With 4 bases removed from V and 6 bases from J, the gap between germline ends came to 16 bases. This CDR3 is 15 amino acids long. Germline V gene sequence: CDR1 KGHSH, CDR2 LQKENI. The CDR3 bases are TGTGCCAGCTCACAGGGGATGGCAGGAAGCAATGAGCAGTTCTTC. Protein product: CASSQGMAGSNEQFF.

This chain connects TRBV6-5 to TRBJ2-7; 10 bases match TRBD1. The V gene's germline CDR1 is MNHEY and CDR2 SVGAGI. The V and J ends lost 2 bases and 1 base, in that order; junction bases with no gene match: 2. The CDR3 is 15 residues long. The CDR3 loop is CASSYAGQGSYEQYF. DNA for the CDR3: TGTGCCAGCAGTTACGCGGGACAGGGGTCCTACGAGCAGTACTTC.

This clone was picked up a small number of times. The CDR3 loop is CASSQEDNPTEAFF. Here the CDR3 DNA reads TGTGCCAGCAGCCAAGAGGATAACCCCACTGAAGCTTTCTTT. The chain joins TRBV4-2 to TRBJ1-1; D call uncertain. Trimming left V 0 bases short and J 4 bases short, with 9 bases between. The CDR3 contains 14 residues. CDR1 and CDR2 (germline): LGHNA, YNFKEQ.

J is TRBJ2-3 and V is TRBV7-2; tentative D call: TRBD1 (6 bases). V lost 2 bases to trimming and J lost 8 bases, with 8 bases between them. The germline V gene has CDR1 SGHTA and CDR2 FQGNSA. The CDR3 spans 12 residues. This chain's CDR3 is CASSLTGTTQYF. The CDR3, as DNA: TGTGCCAGCAGCTTAACAGGGACTACGCAGTATTTT.

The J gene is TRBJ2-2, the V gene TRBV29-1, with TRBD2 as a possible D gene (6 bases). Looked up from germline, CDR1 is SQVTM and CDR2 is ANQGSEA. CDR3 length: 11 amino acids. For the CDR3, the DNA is TGCGGGGGGTCGAACACCGGGGAGCTGTTTTTT. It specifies CGGSNTGELFF.

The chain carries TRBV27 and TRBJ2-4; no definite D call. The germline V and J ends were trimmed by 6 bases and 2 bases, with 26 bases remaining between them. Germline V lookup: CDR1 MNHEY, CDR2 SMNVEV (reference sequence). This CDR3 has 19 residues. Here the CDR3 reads CASSKQQSVPGVPKNIQYF. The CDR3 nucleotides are TGTGCCAGCAGCAAACAGCAATCGGTCCCCGGCGTCCCCAAAAACATTCAGTACTTC.

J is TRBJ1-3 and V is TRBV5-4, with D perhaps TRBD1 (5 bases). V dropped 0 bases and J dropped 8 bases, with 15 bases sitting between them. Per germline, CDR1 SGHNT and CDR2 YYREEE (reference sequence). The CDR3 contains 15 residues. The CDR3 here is CASSLGQGLAYTIYF. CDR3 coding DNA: TGTGCCAGCAGCTTGGGGCAGGGACTAGCGTACACCATATATTTT. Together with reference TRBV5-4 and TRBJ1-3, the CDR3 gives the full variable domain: ETGVTQSPTHLIKTRGQQVTLRCSSQSGHNTVSWYQQALGQGPQFIFQYYREEENGRGNFPPRFSGLQFPNYSSELNVNALELDDSALYLCASSLGQGLAYTIYFGEGSWLTVV.

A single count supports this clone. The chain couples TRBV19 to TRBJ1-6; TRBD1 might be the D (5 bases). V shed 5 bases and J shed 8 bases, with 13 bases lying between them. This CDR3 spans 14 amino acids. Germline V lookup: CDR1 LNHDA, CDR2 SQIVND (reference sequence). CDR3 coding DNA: TGTGCCAGTAGTTCAAGGGGACCTGATTCACCCCTCCACTTT. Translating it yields CASSSRGPDSPLHF.

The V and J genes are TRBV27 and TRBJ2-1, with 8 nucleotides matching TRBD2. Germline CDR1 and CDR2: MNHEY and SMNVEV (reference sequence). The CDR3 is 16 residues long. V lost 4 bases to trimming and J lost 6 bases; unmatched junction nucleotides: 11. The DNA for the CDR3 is TGTGCCAGCAGTTCACGTACTAGCGGCCTAGTCAATGAGCAGTTCTTC. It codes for CASSSRTSGLVNEQFF.

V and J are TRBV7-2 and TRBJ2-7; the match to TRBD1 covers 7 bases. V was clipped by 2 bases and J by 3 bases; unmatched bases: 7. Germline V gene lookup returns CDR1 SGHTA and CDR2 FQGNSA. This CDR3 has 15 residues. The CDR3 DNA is TGTGCCAGCAGCTTACCGGACAGGAGTTACTACGAGCAGTACTTC. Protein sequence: CASSLPDRSYYEQYF.

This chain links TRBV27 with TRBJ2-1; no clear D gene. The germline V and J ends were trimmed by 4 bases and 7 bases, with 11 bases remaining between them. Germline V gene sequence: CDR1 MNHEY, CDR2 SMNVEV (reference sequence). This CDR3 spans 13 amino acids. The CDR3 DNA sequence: TGTGCCAGCAGTTCAAGGATGCAAAATGAGCAGTTCTTC. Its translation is CASSSRMQNEQFF.